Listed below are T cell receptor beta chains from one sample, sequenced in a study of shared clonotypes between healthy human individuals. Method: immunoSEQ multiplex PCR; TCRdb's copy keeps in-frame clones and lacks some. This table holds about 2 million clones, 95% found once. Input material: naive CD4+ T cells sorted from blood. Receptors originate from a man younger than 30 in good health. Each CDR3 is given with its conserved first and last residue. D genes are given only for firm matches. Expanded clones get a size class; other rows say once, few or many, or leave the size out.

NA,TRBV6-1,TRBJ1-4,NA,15,CASSARAWGNEKLFF,TGTGCCAGCAGTGCTCGGGCCTGGGGTAATGAAAAACTGTTTTTT
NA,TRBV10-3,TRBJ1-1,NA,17,CAISEGAGRGGSTEAFF,TGTGCCATCAGTGAAGGTGCGGGACGGGGAGGGAGCACTGAAGCTTTCTTT
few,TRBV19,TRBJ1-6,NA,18,CASSIGLMWGASNSPLHF,TGTGCCAGTAGTATTGGCCTCATGTGGGGGGCGAGTAATTCACCCCTCCACTTT
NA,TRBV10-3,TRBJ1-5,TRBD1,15,CAISESKGGAQPQHF,TGTGCCATCAGTGAGTCGAAAGGGGGCGCTCAGCCCCAGCATTTT
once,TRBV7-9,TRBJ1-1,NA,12,CASSLQDTEAFF,TGTGCCAGCAGCTTGCAGGACACTGAAGCTTTCTTT
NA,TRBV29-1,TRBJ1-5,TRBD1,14,CSVGQGSSNQPQHF,TGCAGCGTAGGACAGGGGAGTAGCAATCAGCCCCAGCATTTT
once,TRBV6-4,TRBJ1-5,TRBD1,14,CASSPGGGNQPQHF,TGTGCCAGCAGCCCAGGGGGAGGCAATCAGCCCCAGCATTTT
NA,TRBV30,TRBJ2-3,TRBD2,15,CAGRTSGRGTDTQYF,TGTGCCGGCAGGACTAGCGGTAGGGGGACAGATACGCAGTATTTT
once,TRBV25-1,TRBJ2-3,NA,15,CASSEYGGSSDTQYF,TGTGCCAGCAGTGAATATGGGGGTAGCTCAGATACGCAGTATTTT
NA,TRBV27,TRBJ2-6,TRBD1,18,CASSFRGQEISGANVLTF,TGTGCCAGCAGTTTTAGGGGACAGGAGATTTCTGGGGCCAACGTCCTGACTTTC
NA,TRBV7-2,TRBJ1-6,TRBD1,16,CASSLGTGAEGSPLHF,TGTGCCAGCAGCTTAGGGACAGGGGCAGAGGGTTCACCCCTCCACTTT
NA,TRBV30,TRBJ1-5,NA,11,CAWGNGQPQHF,TGTGCCTGGGGTAACGGTCAGCCCCAGCATTTT
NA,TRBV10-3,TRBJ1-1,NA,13,CAISEREDTEAFF,TGTGCCATCAGTGAGCGGGAGGACACTGAAGCTTTCTTT
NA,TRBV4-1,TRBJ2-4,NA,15,CASVPRLGTENIQYF,TGCGCCAGCGTACCCCGGCTGGGTACCGAAAACATTCAGTACTTC
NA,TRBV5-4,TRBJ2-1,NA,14,CASSPLGGYNEQFF,TGTGCCAGCAGCCCGCTAGGGGGGTACAATGAGCAGTTCTTC
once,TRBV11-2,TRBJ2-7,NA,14,CASSYDRSSYEQYF,TGTGCCAGCAGCTACGACAGGTCCTCCTACGAGCAGTACTTC
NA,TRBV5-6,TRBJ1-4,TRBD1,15,CASSSTGQGAEKLFF,TGTGCCAGCAGCTCAACGGGACAGGGGGCTGAAAAACTGTTTTTT
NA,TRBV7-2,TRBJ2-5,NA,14,CASSLGAVGETQYF,TGTGCCAGCAGCTTAGGGGCGGTGGGAGAGACCCAGTACTTC
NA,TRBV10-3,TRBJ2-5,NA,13,CAISGASKETQYF,TGTGCCATCAGTGGGGCCAGCAAGGAGACCCAGTACTTC
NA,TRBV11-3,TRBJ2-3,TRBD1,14,CASSGQGVTDTQYF,TGTGCCAGCAGCGGCCAGGGGGTAACAGATACGCAGTATTTT
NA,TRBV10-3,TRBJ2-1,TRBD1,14,CAIRRDRGLNEQFF,TGTGCCATCAGGAGAGACAGGGGGCTGAATGAGCAGTTCTTC
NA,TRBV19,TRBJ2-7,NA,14,CASSPGIWIYEQYF,TGTGCCAGTAGTCCCGGGATATGGATCTACGAGCAGTACTTC
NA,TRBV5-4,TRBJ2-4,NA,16,CASSLRTESTKNIQYF,TGTGCCAGCAGCTTAAGGACAGAATCTACCAAAAACATTCAGTACTTC
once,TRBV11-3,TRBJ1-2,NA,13,CASSLEAGYGYTF,TGTGCCAGCAGCTTAGAAGCAGGCTATGGCTACACCTTC
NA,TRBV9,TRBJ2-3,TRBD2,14,CASTVGGEADTQYF,TGTGCCAGCACCGTCGGGGGGGAGGCAGATACGCAGTATTTT
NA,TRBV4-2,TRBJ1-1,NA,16,CASSQDHSSLYTEAFF,TGTGCCAGCAGCCAAGATCATTCTAGCCTATACACTGAAGCTTTCTTT
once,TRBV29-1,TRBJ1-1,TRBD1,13,CSARTGVSGEAFF,TGCAGCGCCCGGACAGGGGTCTCGGGTGAAGCTTTCTTT
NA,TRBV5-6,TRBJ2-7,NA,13,CASSLAHTYEQYF,TGTGCCAGCAGCTTGGCTCACACCTACGAGCAGTACTTC
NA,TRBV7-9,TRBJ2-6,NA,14,CASSQTTGANVLTF,TGTGCCAGCAGCCAAACTACTGGGGCCAACGTCCTGACTTTC
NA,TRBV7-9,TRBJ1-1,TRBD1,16,CASSGKTGGENTEAFF,TGTGCCAGCAGCGGAAAGACAGGGGGCGAGAACACTGAAGCTTTCTTT
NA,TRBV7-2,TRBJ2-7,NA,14,CASSFRQGSYEQYF,TGTGCCAGCAGCTTTAGGCAGGGGTCCTACGAGCAGTACTTC
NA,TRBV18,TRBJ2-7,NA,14,CASSPGAAAYEQYF,TGTGCCAGCTCCCCCGGGGCGGCGGCCTACGAGCAGTACTTC
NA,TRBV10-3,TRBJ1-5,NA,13,CAISESEEVMKHF,TGTGCCATCAGTGAGTCGGAGGAAGTGATGAAGCATTTT
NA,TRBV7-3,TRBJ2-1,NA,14,CASSSDRNYNEQFF,TGTGCCAGCAGCTCCGACAGAAACTACAATGAGCAGTTCTTC
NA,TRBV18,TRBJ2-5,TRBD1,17,CASSPPTGANYQETQYF,TGTGCCAGCTCACCCCCCACAGGGGCCAATTACCAAGAGACCCAGTACTTC
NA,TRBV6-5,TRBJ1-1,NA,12,CASSRRPEEAFF,TGTGCCAGCAGCCGACGCCCGGAGGAGGCTTTCTTT
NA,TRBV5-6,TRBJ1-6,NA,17,CASSSPRSRSYNSPLHF,TGTGCCAGCAGCTCTCCACGGTCCCGATCCTATAATTCACCCCTCCACTTT
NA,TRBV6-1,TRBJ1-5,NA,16,CASSETITNYNQPQHF,TGTGCCAGCAGTGAGACAATTACAAATTACAATCAGCCCCAGCATTTT